This entry lists 2 T cell receptor beta chains sequenced from one sample in a study of CD8 T cells in Susac syndrome. Random hexamers served to reverse transcribe roughly 0.5 to 1 ug RNA. Each CDR3 protein is one row after TCRdb ran MiXCR on the immunoSEQ multiplex PCR reads. The sample yields some 150,000 distinct CDR3 sequences, approximately 94% seen once. Sequenced material: CD4+ T cells from PBMCs. The receptors shown here come from a human donor in good health.

This rearrangement joins TRBV19 to TRBJ2-7, with D uncertain. V was clipped by 0 bases and J by 0 bases, with 12 bases between them. Germline V gene lookup returns CDR1 LNHDA and CDR2 SQIVND (reference sequence). CDR3 length: 16 amino acids. The CDR3 DNA reads as TGTGCCAGTAGTATAGAAGGCAGCCCGAGCTCCTACGAGCAGTACTTC. Protein: CASSIEGSPSSYEQYF.

This clonotype was seen once. The rearrangement uses TRBV5-1 and TRBJ2-1; TRBD2 aligns across 12 bases. Trimming at V came to 1 base and at J to 4 bases, leaving 0 bases not matched to a gene. The CDR3 sequence is 15 residues long. Germline V gene data show CDR1 as SGHRS and CDR2 as YFSETQ. The CDR3 here is CASSLTSGGYNEQFF. The CDR3, as DNA: TGCGCCAGCAGCTTGACTAGCGGGGGGTACAATGAGCAGTTCTTC.